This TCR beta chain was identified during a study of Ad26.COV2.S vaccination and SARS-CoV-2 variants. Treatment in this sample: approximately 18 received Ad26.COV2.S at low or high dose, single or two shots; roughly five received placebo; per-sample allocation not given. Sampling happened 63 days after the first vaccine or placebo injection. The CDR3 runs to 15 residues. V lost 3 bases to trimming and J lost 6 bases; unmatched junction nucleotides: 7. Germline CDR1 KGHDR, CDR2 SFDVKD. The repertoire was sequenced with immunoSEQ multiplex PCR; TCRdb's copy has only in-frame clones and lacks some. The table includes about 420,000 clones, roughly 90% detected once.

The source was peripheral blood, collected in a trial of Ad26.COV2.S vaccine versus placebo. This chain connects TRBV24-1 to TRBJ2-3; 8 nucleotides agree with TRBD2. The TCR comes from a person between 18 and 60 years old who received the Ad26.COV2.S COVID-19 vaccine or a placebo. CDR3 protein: CATSDNSGDTDTQYF. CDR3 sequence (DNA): TGTGCCACCAGTGATAATAGCGGGGATACGGATACGCAGTATTTT.